A selection of T cell receptor beta chains follows, all from one sample in a study of T cell clusters in autoimmune cytopenias. TCRdb reprocessed the multiplex PCR reads, keeping one entry per CDR3 protein, no DNA. The sample table sets out more than 9,500 distinct CDR3 sequences. The same data also contributed to another study, on T cell repertoires in aging, cancer and after chemotherapy.

Sequencing used peripheral blood. These TCRs come from a human donor in good health. CDR3s include the opening cysteine and the closing phenylalanine or tryptophan. Only part of the rows carry a size: once, few, many, or a class if the clone is expanded.

>TRBJ2-7|TRBV13|.
CASSPLGLTTYEQYF
>TRBJ2-7|TRBV5-1|.
CASTETTGGPYEQYF
>TRBJ1-2|TRBV6-1|medium-sized
CATRPGATANYGYTF
>TRBJ1-2|TRBV5-5|.
CASSFQASDYGYTF
>TRBJ1-2|TRBV6-5|.
CASKNRERGYTF
>TRBJ1-4|TRBV5-6|.
CASSFLNEKLFF
>TRBJ2-1|TRBV19|.
CASSRGSSYNEQFF
>TRBJ1-3|TRBV9|.
CASSPGTLGNTIYF
>TRBJ1-5|TRBV7-6|.
CASSLNPDSNQPQHF
>TRBJ1-4|TRBV18|.
CASSPSRAGNEKLFF
>TRBJ1-5|TRBV12-3/TRBV12-4|.
CASSQGEPQHF
>TRBJ2-3|TRBV20-1|medium-sized
CSASTSGGSDTQYF
>TRBJ2-3|TRBV19|medium-sized
CASSGRTATDTQYF
>TRBJ1-2|TRBV7-2|medium-sized
CASSLGQADYTF
>TRBJ2-1|TRBV18|.
CASSPTGHEQFF
>TRBJ2-2|TRBV27|.
CASRSRDGNTGELFF
>TRBJ1-1|TRBV28|.
CASSPYGQGRTEAFF
>TRBJ1-6|TRBV7-9|.
CASSQQGGSPLHF
>TRBJ2-2|TRBV12-3/TRBV12-4|.
CASSLTQGFAGELFF
>TRBJ2-1|TRBV7-2|medium-sized
CASSKGLAGNEQFF
>TRBJ1-1|TRBV19|.
CASSIPRAGDTEAFF
>TRBJ2-7|TRBV11-2|.
CASSLGLETEGYF
>TRBJ2-2|TRBV6-2/TRBV6-3|.
CASSRNGGTNTGELFF
>TRBJ2-7|TRBV5-4|.
CASSPGTDITYEQYF
>TRBJ1-6|TRBV6-4|medium-sized
CASSPVLGNSPLHF
>TRBJ2-6|TRBV4-2|.
CASSQDGGVSGANVLTF
>TRBJ1-1|TRBV7-9|.
CASSLGRNTEAFF
>TRBJ2-3|TRBV7-3|.
CASSLYPGWGSTDTQYF
>TRBJ1-4|TRBV7-2|.
CASSPREDSTNEKLFF
>TRBJ1-2|TRBV7-8|.
CASSLGTQGVYGYTF
>TRBJ1-2|TRBV18|medium-sized
CASSLNGQFYGYTF
>TRBJ2-7|TRBV20-1|.
CSARDRGGYEQYF
>TRBJ2-3|TRBV5-7|.
CASSTISTDTQYF
>TRBJ2-7|TRBV5-1|.
CASSLVADRAYEQYF
>TRBJ2-6|TRBV6-5|medium-sized
CASRPFMGQTGANVLTF
>TRBJ2-5|TRBV11-2|medium-sized
CASSLGLAGRGETQYF
>TRBJ2-3|TRBV4-2|.
CASSQDSSGGVSDTQYF
>TRBJ2-2|TRBV7-2|.
CASSLLENTGELFF
>TRBJ2-7|TRBV6-1|.
CASSYRDRGYEQYF
>TRBJ2-1|TRBV5-1|.
CASSRTRSVTYNEQFF
>TRBJ1-2|TRBV12-3/TRBV12-4|medium-sized
CASSFQGHYGYTF
>TRBJ1-2|TRBV5-1|.
CASSSDYGYTF
>TRBJ2-3|TRBV5-6|.
CASSLMTGSSTDTQYF
>TRBJ2-2|TRBV6-5|.
CASSDSSGGANTGELFF
>TRBJ2-3|TRBV7-9|.
CASSLRVTVYSTDTQYF
>TRBJ1-1|TRBV20-1|medium-sized
CSARRSGDGAFGEAFF
>TRBJ1-1|TRBV6-5|medium-sized
CASTNGRNTEAFF
>TRBJ1-2|TRBV29-1|medium-sized
CSVEGMTGNGYTF
>TRBJ1-2|TRBV6-2/TRBV6-3|medium-sized
CASSYRGWVGSYTF
>TRBJ2-1|TRBV7-2|.
CASSPHASGGSQFF
>TRBJ1-2|TRBV28|.
CASSLGQGGSGYTF
>TRBJ1-4|TRBV30|.
CAWSEQGAGEKLFF
>TRBJ2-2|TRBV6-1|.
CASRPRGGSLLFTGELFF
>TRBJ2-5|TRBV7-3|medium-sized
CASSLSRRETQYF
>TRBJ1-1|TRBV6-5|medium-sized
CASHRGYTEAFF
>TRBJ2-7|TRBV19|.
CASSWGASSYEQYF
>TRBJ1-1|TRBV7-2|.
CASGPRGGEAFF
>TRBJ2-6|TRBV13|.
CASSLEGGGGANVLTF
>TRBJ2-7|TRBV20-1|.
CSLDRGSYEQYF